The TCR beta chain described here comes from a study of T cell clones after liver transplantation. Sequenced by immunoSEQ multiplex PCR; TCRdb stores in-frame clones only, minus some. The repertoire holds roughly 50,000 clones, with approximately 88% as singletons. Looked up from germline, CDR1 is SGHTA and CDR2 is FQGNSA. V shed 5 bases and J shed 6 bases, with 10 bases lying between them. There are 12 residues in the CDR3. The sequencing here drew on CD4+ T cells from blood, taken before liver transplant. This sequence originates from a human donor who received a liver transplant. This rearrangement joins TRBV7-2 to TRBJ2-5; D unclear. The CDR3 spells CASSPGEKTQYF. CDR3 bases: TGTGCCAGCAGCCCGGGTGAAAAGACCCAGTACTTC.